The 23 T cell receptor beta chains given below trace back to one sample, sequenced in a study of cytomegalovirus exposure and HLA in healthy donors. Use of 60 Vbeta and 13 Jbeta primers characterized the PCR. TCRdb keeps only in-frame clones here, not all; method: immunoSEQ multiplex PCR. The sample shows 140,000 or so clones, roughly 74% of them seen only once. Source material: PBMCs. Receptors were obtained from a young woman in good health and CMV-seropositive.

The V gene is TRBV19, the J gene TRBJ1-5, with 7 bases fitting TRBD1. The J segment lost 2 bases and the V segment lost 4 bases, leaving 8 bases of the junction unmatched. Germline CDR1 and CDR2: LNHDA and SQIVND (reference sequence). The CDR3 is 16 residues long. As DNA, the CDR3 is TGTGCCAGTAGTAGCCTGGGACAGTCGGGCAATCAGCCCCAGCATTTT. The encoded protein is CASSSLGQSGNQPQHF. Drawing the rest from reference TRBV19 and TRBJ1-5, the complete variable domain is DGGITQSPKYLFRKEGQNVTLSCEQNLNHDAMYWYRQDPGQGLRLIYYSQIVNDFQKGDIAEGYSVSREKKESFPLTVTSAQKNPTAFYLCASSSLGQSGNQPQHFGDGTRLSIL.

This chain connects TRBV5-1 to TRBJ1-4; TRBD1 agrees at 7 bases. Trimming at V came to 4 bases and at J to 7 bases, leaving 13 bases not matched to a gene. The CDR3 has 16 amino acids. Germline assignment: CDR1 SGHRS and CDR2 YFSETQ. CDR3 bases: TGCGCCAGCAGCCCGGGACCCCAGGGGGTTCGTGAAAAACTGTTTTTT. The encoded protein is CASSPGPQGVREKLFF.

The chain combines TRBV6-5 with TRBJ2-7; 7 bases are a match to TRBD1. The CDR3 is 14 residues long. The J segment lost 3 bases and the V segment lost 5 bases, leaving 7 bases of the junction unmatched. Germline V gene data show CDR1 as MNHEY and CDR2 as SVGAGI. The CDR3 DNA sequence: TGTGCCAGCAGTACAGCCAGGGGGAGCTACGAGCAGTACTTC. Translated, it gives CASSTARGSYEQYF.

The rearrangement uses TRBV2 and TRBJ2-5, with TRBD1 matching 12 bases. The tail of the sequence fits TRBJ2-7 better, so the J call may be wrong. CDR1 and CDR2 from the germline V gene are SNHLY and FYNNEI. CDR3 length: 15 amino acids. The CDR3, as DNA: TGTGCCAGCAGACCAACCGGGACAGGGGGCGACGAGCAGTACTTC. Protein: CASRPTGTGGDEQYF.

V gene TRBV10-1 combines with J gene TRBJ2-3, with 9 bases aligning to TRBD1. The CDR3 runs 16 residues. Germline V gene data show CDR1 as WNHNN and CDR2 as SYGVQD (reference sequence). V dropped 6 bases and J dropped 3; count of bases not matched to a gene: 10. The CDR3: CASSPGQGKGTDTQYF. CDR3 bases: TGCGCCAGCAGCCCCGGACAGGGGAAGGGGACAGATACGCAGTATTTT.

V and J are TRBV30 and TRBJ1-1; 7 bases are shared with TRBD1. CDR3 length: 15 residues. Germline-derived CDR1 and CDR2 are GTSNPN and SVGIG (reference sequence). V lost 0 bases, J lost 5 bases, and 9 bases stayed unmatched. CDR3 amino acids: CAWSVEGARRTEAFF. In nucleotides, the CDR3 is TGTGCCTGGAGTGTCGAGGGGGCAAGGAGAACTGAAGCTTTCTTT.

The J gene is TRBJ1-4, the V gene TRBV6-1; tentative D call: TRBD1 (5 bases). With 7 bases removed from V and 5 bases from J, the gap between germline ends came to 14 bases. The CDR3 covers 14 residues. Germline loops: CDR1 MNHNS, CDR2 SASEGT. The CDR3 nucleotides read TGTGCCAGCAAGGCGCGCGGGGCCAATGAAAAACTGTTTTTT. Translating it yields CASKARGANEKLFF.

This clone was recorded only once. The rearrangement links TRBV27 to TRBJ2-3; 11 positions match TRBD2. Germline loops: CDR1 MNHEY, CDR2 SMNVEV (reference sequence). The CDR3 loop spans 15 amino acids. V lost 5 bases, J lost 5 bases, and 6 bases stayed unmatched. The CDR3 loop reads CASSVPGLAEDTQYF. As DNA, the CDR3 is TGTGCCAGCAGTGTCCCGGGACTAGCGGAAGATACGCAGTATTTT.

The rearrangement joins TRBV2 to TRBJ2-1; 10 nucleotides match TRBD1. The trim removed 3 bases at V and 4 bases at J, leaving 3 bases unmatched. This CDR3 comprises 15 residues. Germline loops: CDR1 SNHLY, CDR2 FYNNEI. The CDR3 DNA sequence: TGTGCCAGCAGTGACGGGACAGGGGTATACAATGAGCAGTTCTTC. This translates into CASSDGTGVYNEQFF.

V is TRBV7-6 and J is TRBJ2-5; D perhaps matches TRBD2 (6 bases). CDR1 and CDR2 from the germline V gene are SGHVS and FNYEAQ. V was trimmed by 5 bases and J by 2 bases, leaving 15 bases between them. This CDR3 has 15 amino acids. CDR3 sequence: CASSPSRGYQETQYF. In DNA form, the CDR3 reads TGTGCCAGCAGCCCTTCACGGGGGTATCAAGAGACCCAGTACTTC.

This chain connects TRBV10-1 to TRBJ2-2, with a weak D call TRBD1 (6 bases). V was trimmed by 6 bases and J by 0 bases, leaving 11 bases between them. Per the germline V gene, CDR1 is WNHNN and CDR2 is SYGVQD (reference sequence). This CDR3 has 15 amino acids. CDR3 DNA: TGCGCCAGCAGCCGGGACACCGCGAACACCGGGGAGCTGTTTTTT. It yields the protein CASSRDTANTGELFF.

This chain links TRBV6-5 with TRBJ2-5, with TRBD1 matching 8 bases. Germline CDR1 reads MNHEY; CDR2 reads SVGAGI. This CDR3 contains 13 residues. V lost 8 bases and J lost 2; bases outside the gene matches: 4. The CDR3 protein is CASQGAPQETQYF. The CDR3 DNA follows: TGTGCCAGCCAGGGGGCGCCTCAAGAGACCCAGTACTTC.

The rearrangement links TRBV7-9 to TRBJ2-1, with 8 positions matching TRBD2. The CDR3 is made up of 14 amino acids. The V segment lost 2 bases and the J segment 6 bases; nucleotides outside the gene matches: 3. CDR1 is SEHNR and CDR2 is FQNEAQ in the germline V gene (reference sequence). CDR3: CASSLIAGGNEQFF. The CDR3 nucleotides are TGTGCCAGCAGCTTAATCGCGGGGGGCAATGAGCAGTTCTTC.

The V and J genes are TRBV9 and TRBJ1-1; D is possibly TRBD1 (5 bases). The V gene's germline CDR1 is SGDLS and CDR2 YYNGEE. There are 15 residues in the CDR3. Trimming removed 0 bases from V and 5 bases from J, with 14 bases in between. The CDR3 DNA sequence: TGTGCCAGCAGCGTAGGGGGGGGACTAACAACTGAAGCTTTCTTT. This codes for CASSVGGGLTTEAFF.

The chain uses TRBV7-9 and TRBJ1-2; D call uncertain. Per the germline V gene, CDR1 is SEHNR and CDR2 is FQNEAQ (reference sequence). This CDR3 is built from 11 residues. V lost 8 bases and J 8 bases, leaving 12 bases between the germline ends. The CDR3 sequence: CASGQDWGYTF. DNA of the CDR3: TGTGCCAGCGGGCAGGACTGGGGCTACACCTTC.

The CDR3 DNA sequence: TGTGCCAGCAGTGTACAGATGGCTCGTGGGACCGGGGAGCTGTTTTTT. Translation gives CASSVQMARGTGELFF. The V call is TRBV6-4, the J call TRBJ2-2; no reliable D call. CDR3 size: 16 residues. Per germline, CDR1 MRHNA and CDR2 SNTAGT. The V gene lost 4 bases and the J gene lost 5 bases, with 17 bases spanning the gap.

V usage is TRBV6-1 and J usage is TRBJ2-3; TRBD2 aligns across 9 bases. This CDR3 is 18 amino acids long. Germline assignment: CDR1 MNHNS and CDR2 SASEGT. The trim removed 4 bases at V and 5 bases at J, leaving 16 bases unmatched. In nucleotides, the CDR3 is TGTGCCAGCAGTGTGGAATGGCGGGGGGGCCTCCGGGGAGATACGCAGTATTTT. Protein product: CASSVEWRGGLRGDTQYF.

This chain uses TRBV28 with TRBJ2-7; the D gene is possibly TRBD2 (5 bases). CDR3 size: 15 residues. CDR1 and CDR2 (germline): MDHEN, SYDVKM. The ends were cut back, 8 bases at V and 3 bases at J, with 20 bases in the middle. The CDR3 loop reads CASLHSSRADYEQYF. The CDR3 DNA is TGTGCCAGCCTACATTCCTCGAGGGCTGACTACGAGCAGTACTTC.

V gene TRBV10-3 combines with J gene TRBJ1-2, with unresolved D. V was trimmed by 0 bases and J by 3 bases, leaving 5 bases between them. The CDR3 has 13 residues. Germline V gene lookup returns CDR1 ENHRY and CDR2 SYGVKD. The CDR3 nucleotides read TGTGCCATCAGTGAGTCTCTTTACTATGGCTACACCTTC. It codes for CAISESLYYGYTF.

This clone was recorded a few times. The chain is built from TRBV9 and TRBJ1-1, with a tentative D call TRBD1 (6 bases). Germline V gene data show CDR1 as SGDLS and CDR2 as YYNGEE. V was clipped by 0 bases and J by 2 bases, with 11 bases between them. CDR3 length: 15 amino acids. The CDR3: CASSVGQGLNTEAFF. The DNA for the CDR3 is TGTGCCAGCAGCGTAGGGCAGGGGTTAAACACTGAAGCTTTCTTT.

This chain uses TRBV6-6 with TRBJ1-2; a weak D match, TRBD1 (5 bases). Trimming shortened V by 5 bases and J by 5 bases, and 15 bases separated the two germline ends. CDR3 length equals 14 residues. Germline lookup yields CDR1 MNHNY and CDR2 SVGAGI (reference sequence). The CDR3 region is CASSPQQDLYGYTF. The DNA of the CDR3 is TGTGCCAGCAGTCCGCAACAGGATCTTTATGGCTACACCTTC.

This chain links TRBV7-6 with TRBJ2-7; D unresolved. In germline, CDR1 is SGHVS, CDR2 FNYEAQ. This CDR3 is 14 amino acids long. V was cut by 0 bases and J by 3 bases, with 9 bases left in between. The CDR3 is CASSLAVQSYEQYF. The CDR3 DNA reads TGTGCCAGCAGCTTAGCGGTACAGAGCTACGAGCAGTACTTC.

The chain uses TRBV19 and TRBJ1-1; 9 nucleotides line up with TRBD1. The CDR3 covers 13 residues. CDR1 is LNHDA and CDR2 is SQIVND in the germline V gene (reference sequence). V gave up 9 bases and J gave up 5 bases; unmatched junction bases: 7. In DNA form, the CDR3 reads TGTGCCAGCGGGGACAGGGTCTTGACTGAAGCTTTCTTT. Its translation is CASGDRVLTEAFF.